This T cell receptor beta chain is from a study of blood T cells in healthy people across ages (dated by TCRdb to the mid-2010s). As for the study more broadly: In model experiments, template switching captured roughly one uniquely barcoded TCR beta cDNA molecule for every two T cells. The study measured age-related changes in TCR beta repertoire diversity using deep sequencing normalized with unique cDNA molecular identifiers. The donors were split into four age groups: young (average roughly 15 years), middle-aged (nearly 40), aged (roughly 65) and long-lived (more than 80). Two additional independent replicas of 1 million unique cDNA reads from the same blood draw were analyzed for two donors (one aged 18 to 30 and one aged 80 or older). Donors of different ages were randomly distributed across sequencing lanes to avoid experimental bias.

The library relied on 5' RACE. The reads were generated on an Illumina HiSeq 2500. A second PCR of roughly 6 to 11 cycles was run with a J-beta primer mix and a sample-barcoded 5' primer. A unique molecular identifier was introduced onto each TCR beta cDNA molecule by a template-switch 5' adaptor carrying 12 random nucleotides. Each sample yielded at least 3 million CDR3-containing paired-end reads. First-strand cDNA was synthesized from all RNA with the Mint cDNA synthesis kit, primed by a TRBC-specific oligonucleotide. All cDNA was treated with uracil-DNA glycosylase and then went through a first 18-cycle PCR with the universal primers M1SS and BC2_uni_R. The authors' analysis ran thus. Normalization of each sample was performed by random selection of 1 million high-quality reads, each carrying a distinct molecular identifier. Instead of being binned into consensus sequences, reads that shared molecular identifiers were thrown out. MiTCR, set to a Q25 quality threshold and the strictest error-elimination algorithm, was used for CDR3 identification, clonotype clustering and error correction. Lower-bound total TCR beta diversity was estimated with a nonparametric unseen species model using Euler transformation. Clones were called with MiXCR by TCRdb after fastp trimmed the public reads at Q25, and only in-frame beta chains were retained. CDR3 protein sequences are deduplicated, and each keeps its most common genes and DNA. These V and J calls originate from TCRdb's pipeline instead of the authors' own analysis. This sample lists some 880,000 distinct CDR3 sequences; 35% to 40% were detected once. In total, the top ten clones hold 10% to 15% of the sample.

The investigation overall reported the following: Because donor CMV infection status was unknown, age-related changes in expanded clonotypes were potentially confounded. There was a strong correlation between observed TCR beta diversity and the percentage of naive T cells measured by flow cytometry. Because profiling used bulk unsorted PBMCs, naive and antigen-experienced compartments could not be compared conclusively. Estimates of total diversity based on one million sequenced T cells were considered lower bounds and underestimates. The long-lived group showed more naive CD4+ T cells, fewer expanded clones and increased TCR diversity than the aged group, suggesting age selection. Observed TCR beta diversity per million T cells fell roughly linearly with age, and a significant reduction was already apparent by age around 44.

Systemically healthy Caucasian individuals from Russia, 35 to 40 in total and aged 6 to 90 years, were included as donors. Each donor gave about 9.2 milliliters of peripheral blood, drawn into EDTA-treated Vacutainer tubes. Ficoll-Paque density-gradient centrifugation was used to isolate PBMCs, with at least 7 million per sample. Trizol reagent was used to extract total RNA from the PBMCs, yielding at least 6 micrograms per sample. For every donor, flow cytometry on a PBMC aliquot measured the percentage of naive CD45RAhigh/CD27high T cells. Sequences DFQATT (CDR1) and SNEGSKA (CDR2) are obtained from the germline V gene (reference sequence). The trim is 0 bases for V and 1 base for J, with a gap of 9 bases between the germline ends. Its CDR3 holds 14 amino acids, cysteine through phenylalanine. Only the CDR3 DNA stays, 42 bases, in frame from base 1. This clonotype was observed at least ten times. The target of this receptor is not known. No much larger clonotype is one base removed from it; base qualities were not supplied.

Sequencing was carried out using blood. The receptor comes from a man between 18 and 29 years old in good health. The sequence joins TRBV20-1 to TRBJ2-5; 6 matching bases give a weak D call of TRBD2. The sequenced DNA is TGCAGTGCTAGAGACTGGGGACTCCAAGAGACCCAGTACTTC. This encodes CSARDWGLQETQYF.